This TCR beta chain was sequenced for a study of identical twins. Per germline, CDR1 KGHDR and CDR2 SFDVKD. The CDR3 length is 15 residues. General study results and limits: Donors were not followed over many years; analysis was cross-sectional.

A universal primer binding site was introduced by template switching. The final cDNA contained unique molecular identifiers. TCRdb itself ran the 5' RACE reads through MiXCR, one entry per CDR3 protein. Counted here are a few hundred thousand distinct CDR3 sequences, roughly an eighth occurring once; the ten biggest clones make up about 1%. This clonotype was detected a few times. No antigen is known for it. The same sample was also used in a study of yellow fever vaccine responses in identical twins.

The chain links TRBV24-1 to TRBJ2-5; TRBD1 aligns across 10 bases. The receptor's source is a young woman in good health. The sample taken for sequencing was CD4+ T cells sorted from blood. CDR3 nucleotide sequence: TGTGCGACAGTTTCAGACAGGGGGCTGTTAGAGACCCAGTACTTC. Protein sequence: CATVSDRGLLETQYF.